These T cell receptor beta chains were read from a single sample in a study of T-cell reconstitution after alpha-beta-depleted transplantation in children. Via MiXCR, TCRdb re-called the PCR reads, giving one row per CDR3 protein. The repertoire holds some 350,000 distinct CDR3 sequences, roughly 17% seen once, with around 38% in the top ten. The specimen was PBMCs, mostly from graft donor cells, collected 360 days after TCRalphabeta/CD19-depleted stem cell transplant. The receptors were sampled from a male patient aged 2 to 10 who had a stem cell transplant for acute lymphoblastic leukemia, so the T cells may come from the graft donor. Both conserved end residues are part of each CDR3. D genes are given only for firm matches. Only some rows state a clone size, as once, few, many or a class for expanded clones.

V	size	D	J	DNA	CDR3
TRBV4-3	many	-	TRBJ2-1	TGCGCCAGCAGCCAAGAATTCGCCCTTAGCGGAGGGCCTTACAATGAGCAGTTCTTC	CASSQEFALSGGPYNEQFF
TRBV12-3/TRBV12-4	-	-	TRBJ1-1	TGTGCCAGCAGGGCTCGGGCTGACACTGAAGCTTTCTTT	CASRARADTEAFF
TRBV28	many	-	TRBJ2-3	TGTGCCAGCAGCCCCTACTCGACAGATACGCAGTATTTT	CASSPYSTDTQYF
TRBV20-1	-	-	TRBJ2-1	TGCAGTGCTAGCCCCCAAAACCTAAATGAGCAGTTCTTC	CSASPQNLNEQFF
TRBV6-5	many	-	TRBJ2-7	TGTGCCAGCAGTTACTTAGTTCGGGCTCGGAGTCCCGAGCAGTACTTC	CASSYLVRARSPEQYF
TRBV18	-	-	TRBJ2-1	TGTGCCAGCTCACCACCAGGAAGGGGTGAGCAGTTCTTC	CASSPPGRGEQFF
TRBV11-2	many	-	TRBJ2-1	TGTGCCAGCAGCTCTGACTACAACTCCTACAATGAGCAGTTCTTC	CASSSDYNSYNEQFF
TRBV4-1	many	TRBD1	TRBJ1-2	TGCGCCAGCAGCCACCCTGGGGACAGGGGGAACTATGGCTACACCTTC	CASSHPGDRGNYGYTF
TRBV4-1	few	-	TRBJ2-4	TGCGCCAGCAGCCAGACAGGCAAAAACATTCAGTACTTC	CASSQTGKNIQYF
TRBV4-3	-	TRBD2	TRBJ2-7	TGCGCCAGCAGCCAAGGTGCGGCCGGGACTAGCTACGAGCAGTACTTC	CASSQGAAGTSYEQYF
TRBV6-5	-	TRBD1	TRBJ2-7	TGTGCCAGCAGTTTGACCGGGACAGGGGACTACGAGCAGTACTTC	CASSLTGTGDYEQYF
TRBV24-1	few	TRBD2	TRBJ2-3	TGTGCCACCGGCAGCGGGACCGTAGATACGCAGTATTTT	CATGSGTVDTQYF
TRBV7-9	few	TRBD2	TRBJ2-5	TGTGCCAGCAGCCCCCCTAGCGGGAGAGGGGATGAGACCCAGTACTTC	CASSPPSGRGDETQYF
TRBV11-2	-	-	TRBJ2-5	TGTGCCAGCAGCTTAGGACTAGATGGCGGGACCCAGTACTTC	CASSLGLDGGTQYF
TRBV10-3	-	TRBD1	TRBJ2-7	TGTGCCATCAGTCGGACAGGGAATTATCATGAGCAGTACTTC	CAISRTGNYHEQYF
TRBV6-5	-	TRBD2	TRBJ2-7	TGTGCCAGCAGCCGCGGGGGTAAGGGGCCCTACGAGCAGTACTTC	CASSRGGKGPYEQYF
TRBV7-6	few	-	TRBJ2-1	TGTGCCAGCAGCTATAGTGGGGGCCTAGGTATATACAATGAGCAGTTCTTC	CASSYSGGLGIYNEQFF
TRBV3-1	few	TRBD2	TRBJ2-1	TGTGCCAGCAGCCACGGCGGGCTGGGGTTTGCTAGCGGGAGATACTACAATGAGCAGTTCTTC	CASSHGGLGFASGRYYNEQFF
TRBV6-4	-	TRBD2	TRBJ2-1	TGTGCCAGCAGGGCTAGCGGCAGGTCGGGTGAGCAGTTCTTC	CASRASGRSGEQFF
TRBV15	once	TRBD2	TRBJ2-3	TGTGCCACCAGCCCTAGCGGGACTCGCACAGATACGCAGTATTTT	CATSPSGTRTDTQYF
TRBV10-3	-	-	TRBJ2-3	TGTGCCATCAGTGCAGAGGGGCTGGTGGGCACAGATACGCAGTATTTT	CAISAEGLVGTDTQYF
TRBV19	-	-	TRBJ2-5	TGTGCCAGTAGTTTCCGAGGTGGGACCCAGTACTTC	CASSFRGGTQYF
TRBV4-3	few	-	TRBJ2-1	TGCGCCAGCAGCCACTGGACGGACAAGGGTTCCTACAATGAGCAGTTCTTC	CASSHWTDKGSYNEQFF
TRBV7-8	few	TRBD2	TRBJ2-2	TGTGCCAGCAGCTTAGCTTTAGGTGGGACTATCCTCACCGGGGAGCTGTTTTTT	CASSLALGGTILTGELFF
TRBV5-1	few	-	TRBJ1-5	TGCGCCAGCAGCTTGGGGGGCTCTAGCAATCAGCCCCAGCATTTT	CASSLGGSSNQPQHF
TRBV29-1	-	-	TRBJ1-1	TGCAGCGTTACGATCGTGGTCGATAGCCTCAAGGGAGCTTTCTTT	CSVTIVVDSLKGAFF
TRBV27	-	TRBD2	TRBJ2-7	TGTGCCAGCAGTTGGGCGGGAGGAGGCTCCTACGAGCAGTACTTC	CASSWAGGGSYEQYF
TRBV7-9	few	TRBD2	TRBJ2-1	TGTGCCAGCAGCTCGACTAGCGGGGACAATGAGCAGTTCTTC	CASSSTSGDNEQFF
TRBV5-1	-	TRBD2	TRBJ2-3	TGCGCCAGCAGCATACTAGCGGGAGGACTGCAGGATACGCAGTATTTT	CASSILAGGLQDTQYF
TRBV28	-	TRBD2	TRBJ2-7	TGTGCCAGCACCCTGGGACTAGCGGGAGGTGCTGCCTACGAGCAGTACTTC	CASTLGLAGGAAYEQYF
TRBV7-3	-	TRBD1	TRBJ1-6	TGTGCCAGCAGCTTAATAGGGACAGGGCTTTCACCCCTCCACTTT	CASSLIGTGLSPLHF
TRBV30	few	-	TRBJ2-6	TGTGCCTGGAGTGGTCCCTTATGGGGGGCCAACGTCCTGACTTTC	CAWSGPLWGANVLTF
TRBV28	-	TRBD1	TRBJ2-7	TGTGCCAGCAGTTCGGGGACAGGGGGCTCCTACGAGCAGTACTTC	CASSSGTGGSYEQYF
TRBV20-1	few	-	TRBJ1-5	TGCAGTGCGAGGGTAGGAAGGGGCAATCAGCCCCAGCATTTT	CSARVGRGNQPQHF
TRBV6-5	-	-	TRBJ2-1	TGTGCCAGCAGTTTCGCAAGGAACTCCTACAATGAGCAGTTCTTC	CASSFARNSYNEQFF
TRBV7-9	few	TRBD2	TRBJ2-7	TGTGCCAGCAGCTTAGCGGGGACTAGCGGAGTGACCTACGAGCAGTACTTC	CASSLAGTSGVTYEQYF
TRBV4-2	-	-	TRBJ2-1	TGTGCCAGCAGCCAAGCATCCTACAATGAGCAGTTCTTC	CASSQASYNEQFF
TRBV28	-	TRBD2	TRBJ2-7	TGTGCCAGCAGCAGAGGAGGACTAGCGGGAGGAGACCTCTACGAGCAGTACTTC	CASSRGGLAGGDLYEQYF
TRBV4-1	many	TRBD1	TRBJ1-2	TGCGCCAGCAGCCAAGGGACAGGGCTGCAGGGCTACACCTTC	CASSQGTGLQGYTF
TRBV12-3/TRBV12-4	many	-	TRBJ2-1	TGTGCCAGCAGCTACTCAAGGGGTGGGAATAATGAGCAGTTCTTC	CASSYSRGGNNEQFF
TRBV2	-	-	TRBJ2-5	TGTGCCAGCAGTGAATATTGGGGGGAAGAGACCCAGTACTTC	CASSEYWGEETQYF
TRBV6-2/TRBV6-3	many	-	TRBJ2-5	TGTGCCAGCAGTTTCGTGTACCAAGAGACCCAGTACTTC	CASSFVYQETQYF
TRBV29-1	-	-	TRBJ2-7	TGCAGCGTTCCTGGGACTGACACCTACGAGCAGTACTTC	CSVPGTDTYEQYF
TRBV5-1	-	TRBD1	TRBJ2-5	TGCGCCAGCAGCACGCGCTGGACAGGCCAAGAGACCCAGTACTTC	CASSTRWTGQETQYF